The present TCR beta chain was sequenced within a study of radiation and T cells in renal cell carcinoma (dated by TCRdb to the early 2020s). Regarding the complete study: The samples were obtained from a clinical trial, where primary renal cell carcinomas were treated with 15 Gy stereotactic body radiation therapy and then removed by nephrectomy 4 weeks afterward. Across all 55 or so samples, under 4,500,000 unique CDR3 nucleotide sequences, encoding about 3,000,000 unique CDR3 amino acid sequences, were identified. A total of 50 to 60 samples underwent TCR beta sequencing, made up of approximately 26 tumors and about 27 peripheral blood samples.

To note about this clone: The antigen it recognizes is unknown. Base qualities are not recorded, but no much larger clone differs from it by a single base.

TCR beta libraries were generated from genomic DNA with the immunoSEQ kit, following the manufacturer's recommendations. To prepare libraries, a first multiplex PCR with proprietary primers was run, followed by a second PCR that added unique barcodes, and a bead cleanup was done after each round. A positive control reaction and a negative control reaction, both provided in the kit, were run with every batch of samples. The final libraries were assessed on an Agilent 4200 TapeStation D1000 ScreenTape, pooled by volume, and quantified by qPCR. Sequencing was performed on an Illumina NextSeq500 using a MidOutput 150-cycle cartridge, with 156 Read1 cycles, 15 Index1 cycles, and the kit custom primers. The pooled library was loaded at 1.0 pM, and approximately 18% PhiX control was spiked in. On the study's bioinformatics: Vendor-processed data were analyzed in R, and a clonotype was defined as all T cells sharing the same CDR3 nucleotide sequence. For clone abundance analyses, frequencies were normalized to the 10,000 most abundant clones in each sample. Public T cell clones, averaging fewer than five per sample, were removed before analysis. Tumor-enriched clonotypes and baseline blood-enriched clonotypes were defined as those with an abundance difference of at least 32-fold between compartments. A beta-binomial differential abundance model was applied to find clonotypes that expanded or contracted between blood time points. Similarity between tumor and blood repertoires was quantified using the Baroni-Urbani and Buser coefficient, and groups were compared with two-tailed Wilcoxon tests in R. As stored in TCRdb, this immuneACCESS dataset retains in-frame rearrangements with V and J assigned. A fraction of the clones does not appear; measured against another copy, unresolved V genes explain less than half of the discrepancy, and the remainder lacks a known reason. Clone size and the V and J calls come from that table; the DNA yielded D and trimming. The sample has over 60,000 clones on record, around three quarters of them singletons. Over 6% of the sample comes from the top ten.

Study-wide conclusions, independent of this receptor: Blood repertoire dynamics were not followed beyond 4 weeks after treatment. Because the trial had a single-armed design, the trial could not examine how radiation dose or scheduling affected the TCR repertoire. An increase in top tumor clonotypes in blood was observed from baseline to 2 weeks post-radiation, followed by contraction by 4 weeks, which was taken to suggest transient expansion of tumor-resident clones. Because no pretreatment tumor biopsies were available, whether clonotypes were present in the tumor at baseline could not be determined.

The time point label for this specimen denotes: blood 2 weeks post-SBRT. The treatment or condition tag for this specimen amounts to: 15 Gy SBRT to primary tumor, nephrectomy 4 weeks later. To follow tumor-enriched clonotypes, peripheral blood was collected serially from radiation-treated patients at baseline and again at 2 weeks and 4 weeks after SBRT. All patients had renal cell carcinoma with clear cell pathology. The QIAamp DNA Blood Mini Kit (Qiagen) was used to prepare genomic DNA for TCR sequencing. The analyses included just those samples that passed every quality control check. This receptor was identified in a man in his 60s with renal cell carcinoma. The sample consisted of blood, taken from a patient whose treatment included radiotherapy and nephrectomy.

The CDR3 is CASRTGWNTGELFF. The base sequence is TGCGCCAGCCGGACAGGCTGGAACACCGGGGAGCTGTTTTTT. The rearrangement combines TRBV5-1 with TRBJ2-2, with 7 bases aligning to TRBD1. The CDR3 holds 14 amino acids from the cysteine to the phenylalanine. Only the CDR3 DNA stays, 42 bases, in frame from base 1. Compared with germline, V lacks 7 bases and J lacks 1 base; bases without a gene match: 4. CDR1 and CDR2 are drawn from the germline V gene: SGHRS, YFSETQ.